This T cell receptor beta chain was profiled in a study of shared clonotypes between healthy human individuals. Study-wide points: The sharing of 5% to 6.5% of naive CD4 clonotypes was seen across a handful of donors.

With regard to this clone: The target antigen is unknown.

Only in-frame clones appear in the TCRdb table, and some are missing; sequencing was by immunoSEQ multiplex PCR. The table includes roughly 1.4 million clones, around 98.5% detected once. The TCR sequence derives from a man aged 25-40 years in good health. The sample taken for sequencing was naive CD4+ T cells sorted from blood. The subset was: CD45RA+ positively selected.

CDR3 sequence: CASSLAAGDYEQYF. CDR3 nucleotide sequence: TGTGCCAGCAGCTTAGCGGCTGGCGACTACGAGCAGTACTTC. The chain employs TRBV11-2 and TRBJ2-7, with no clear D. The CDR3 contains 14 residues. Germline V lookup: CDR1 SGHAT, CDR2 FQNNGV. Trimming took off 1 base at V and 3 bases at J, with 10 bases between the two ends.